The T cell receptor (beta chain) described here comes from a study of OX40 agonist ivuxolimab in advanced cancers. General study points: Also showing low normalized T-cell clonal expansion were some of the nonresponders. Expanded peripheral T cells had an undetermined antigen specificity.

CDR3 length equals 13 residues. Trimming took 4 bases from V and 5 from J, leaving 12 bases between them. The germline V gene encodes CDR1 SGHNT and CDR2 YYREEE (reference sequence). Repertoires were generated with immunoSEQ multiplex PCR, while TCRdb's copy carries only in-frame clones and drops some. The sample holds tens of thousands of clones, about 91% seen once. There are a few counts of this clone. Antigen unknown. The source is an adult with an advanced solid tumor such as melanoma, head and neck, liver or kidney cancer. The specimen was CD4+ or CD8+ T cells sorted from blood, collected in a trial of the OX40 agonist ivuxolimab. The chain carries TRBV5-4 and TRBJ2-5; a possible D gene is TRBD2 (5 bases). CDR3 loop: CASSLTAEETQYF. The CDR3 nucleotides read TGTGCCAGCAGCCTAACAGCGGAGGAGACCCAGTACTTC.